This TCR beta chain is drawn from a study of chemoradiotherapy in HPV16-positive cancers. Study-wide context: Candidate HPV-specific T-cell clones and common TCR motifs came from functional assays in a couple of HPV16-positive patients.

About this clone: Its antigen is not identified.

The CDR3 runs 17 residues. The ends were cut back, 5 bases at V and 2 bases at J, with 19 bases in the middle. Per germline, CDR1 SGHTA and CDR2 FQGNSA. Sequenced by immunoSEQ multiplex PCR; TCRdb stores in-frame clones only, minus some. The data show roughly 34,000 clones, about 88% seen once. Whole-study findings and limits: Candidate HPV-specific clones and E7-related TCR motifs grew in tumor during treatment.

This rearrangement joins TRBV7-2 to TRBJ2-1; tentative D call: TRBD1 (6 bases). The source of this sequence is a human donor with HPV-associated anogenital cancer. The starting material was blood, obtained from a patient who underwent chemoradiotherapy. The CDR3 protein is CASSPFLQGPTYNEQFF. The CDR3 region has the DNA TGTGCCAGCAGCCCGTTCCTCCAGGGGCCGACCTACAATGAGCAGTTCTTC.